This T cell receptor beta chain was recorded in a study of blood T cell repertoires in COVID-19. Looking at the study overall: T cells, B-cell-depleted T cells, or PBMCs supplied cDNA or gDNA.

Patients at the Seattle site were enrolled during active infection and followed longitudinally. As originally analysed: Amplification of reference gene primers provided the estimated nucleated cell counts. Profiled with immunoSEQ multiplex PCR; TCRdb holds only in-frame clones, not every one. The DNA was the basis for D and trimming; V, J and clone size are from that table. This sample carries some 110,000 clones, 75% to 90% of them seen once, and the ten largest clones take 3.2%. The germline V gene encodes CDR1 LGHDT and CDR2 YNNKEL (reference sequence). Trimming stripped 1 base from V and 3 bases from J, with 4 bases between. The length of the CDR3 is 13 residues.

The chain carries TRBV3-1 (or the pseudogene TRBV3-2) and TRBJ1-3; no clear D gene. The sequenced material came from peripheral blood. This sequence was found in a woman older than 75 with COVID-19, enrolled during active disease. The CDR3 DNA follows: TGTGCCAGCAGCCAAGTTAGTGGAAACACCATATATTTT. Translated: CASSQVSGNTIYF.